The sequence of this TCR beta chain was determined in a study of T cells after yellow fever vaccination. General study findings and limits: A secondary response was less intense yet reached its peak sooner, at day 5 versus 15. Detected again after the booster were most primary-vaccination clones, at 95% to 98% CD4 and 88% CD8. Abundant contaminating clonotypes from the bulk population could appear in FACS-sorted repertoires.

The length of the CDR3 is 20 residues. V was pared by 4 bases and J by 0 bases, with 20 bases of the junction left unmatched. Germline V gene data show CDR1 as ENHRY and CDR2 as SYGVKD. This clonotype was seen repeatedly, ten times or more. What it binds is unknown. TCRdb analysed the 5' RACE reads with MiXCR anew, one entry per CDR3 protein. The table lists roughly 79,000 distinct CDR3 sequences, around 7.1% of them singletons. This material consisted of CD8+ T cells sorted from PBMCs, taken approximately 11 days after the first yellow fever vaccination. The receptor comes from a man in his late teens or twenties who received the YFV17D yellow fever vaccine. The rearrangement uses TRBV10-3 and TRBJ1-2; 7 bases align to TRBD1. CDR3 region: CAISGAKRRDRERANYGYTF. DNA for the CDR3: TGTGCCATCAGTGGTGCCAAACGCCGGGACAGAGAGAGAGCTAACTATGGCTACACCTTC.